A selection of T cell receptor beta chains follows, all from one sample in a study of OX40 agonist ivuxolimab in advanced cancers. The table came from immunoSEQ multiplex PCR; TCRdb's copy has only in-frame clones and leaves some out. The repertoire holds some 100,000 clones, with more than 90% as singletons. The starting material was CD4+ or CD8+ T cells sorted from blood, obtained in a trial of the OX40 agonist ivuxolimab. Source of these receptors: an adult with an advanced solid tumor such as melanoma, head and neck, liver or kidney cancer. CDR3s include the opening cysteine and the closing phenylalanine or tryptophan. A D gene is named only where the DNA matches it firmly. A clone size is listed for some rows: how often the clone was seen (once, few, many), or a class if it is expanded.

D: -
V: TRBV27
size: -
J: TRBJ2-7
DNA: TGTGCCAGCCGAGAGAGAGCAGGCGGCCTCTCCTACGAGCAGTACTTC
CDR3: CASRERAGGLSYEQYF

D: TRBD2
V: TRBV5-1
size: once
J: TRBJ2-3
DNA: TGCGCCAGCAGCTTGGTACCTAGCGGGGACACAGATACGCAGTATTTT
CDR3: CASSLVPSGDTDTQYF

D: -
V: TRBV6-6
size: -
J: TRBJ2-7
DNA: TGTGCCAGCAGCCTCACTAAGAACGAGCAGTACTTC
CDR3: CASSLTKNEQYF

D: -
V: TRBV27
size: once
J: TRBJ2-7
DNA: TGTGCCAGCAGTTTCAGCCAGGGGTCCTACGAGCAGTACTTC
CDR3: CASSFSQGSYEQYF

D: -
V: TRBV11-2
size: -
J: TRBJ2-3
DNA: TGTGCCAGCAGCTTAGAAGGGGTGGTCACAGATACGCAGTATTTT
CDR3: CASSLEGVVTDTQYF

D: TRBD2
V: TRBV10-2
size: -
J: TRBJ2-2
DNA: TGCGCCAGCAAGGTTAGCGGGCTCACCGGGGAGCTGTTTTTT
CDR3: CASKVSGLTGELFF

D: -
V: TRBV5-1
size: -
J: TRBJ2-2
DNA: TGCGCCAGCAGCTTGTTTGTGGCCCCAGAGGGCACCGGGGAGCTGTTTTTT
CDR3: CASSLFVAPEGTGELFF

D: -
V: TRBV27
size: -
J: TRBJ2-5
DNA: TGTGCCAGCATAGGAGCGGAGCAGACCCAGTACTTC
CDR3: CASIGAEQTQYF

D: -
V: TRBV7-3
size: -
J: TRBJ2-3
DNA: TGTGCCAGCAGCTTAAGTGGCTATAACACAGATACGCAGTATTTT
CDR3: CASSLSGYNTDTQYF

D: -
V: TRBV27
size: -
J: TRBJ2-3
DNA: TGTGCCAGCAGTTTTTTCCGGCGAGCAGATACGCAGTATTTT
CDR3: CASSFFRRADTQYF

D: -
V: TRBV4-3
size: -
J: TRBJ1-1
DNA: TGCGCCAGCAGCCAAGATTCGGGGGCAGGCACTGAAGCTTTCTTT
CDR3: CASSQDSGAGTEAFF

D: -
V: TRBV27
size: -
J: TRBJ2-3
DNA: TGTGCCAGCAGTGGATCCTCTGGGACAGATACGCAGTATTTT
CDR3: CASSGSSGTDTQYF

D: -
V: TRBV11-2
size: once
J: TRBJ1-1
DNA: TGTGCCAGCAGCTCCGGGAACACTGAAGCTTTCTTT
CDR3: CASSSGNTEAFF

D: -
V: TRBV28
size: -
J: TRBJ1-1
DNA: TGTGCCAGCAGTGTCCTGGACAGCTCGAACACTGAAGCTTTCTTT
CDR3: CASSVLDSSNTEAFF

D: -
V: TRBV27
size: -
J: TRBJ1-1
DNA: TGTGCCAGCAGTTTAACCAGGGCTAACACTGAAGCTTTCTTT
CDR3: CASSLTRANTEAFF

D: -
V: TRBV6-5
size: once
J: TRBJ2-5
DNA: TGTGCCAGCAGTGGTACTCCAGACAGGCAAGAGACCCAGTACTTC
CDR3: CASSGTPDRQETQYF

D: TRBD1
V: TRBV28
size: -
J: TRBJ2-1
DNA: TGTGCCAGCAGGGGAACCATCGGACAGGCGGAAGATGAGCAGTTCTTC
CDR3: CASRGTIGQAEDEQFF

D: TRBD1
V: TRBV7-9
size: -
J: TRBJ2-5
DNA: TGTGCCAGCAGCCAAGGGTCAGGGGGCCAAGAGACCCAGTACTTC
CDR3: CASSQGSGGQETQYF

D: TRBD2
V: TRBV19
size: -
J: TRBJ2-1
DNA: TGTGCCAGTAGTATAGATGGTCTAGCGGGGGGGGACAATGAGCAGTTCTTC
CDR3: CASSIDGLAGGDNEQFF

D: -
V: TRBV29-1
size: -
J: TRBJ1-3
DNA: TGCAGCGTTAGAGCCGGAAACACCATATATTTT
CDR3: CSVRAGNTIYF

D: -
V: TRBV6-5
size: -
J: TRBJ2-2
DNA: TGTGCCAGCAGTTACTCTGTGGCCTCAGGGGAGCTGTTTTTT
CDR3: CASSYSVASGELFF

D: -
V: TRBV2
size: -
J: TRBJ2-4
DNA: TGTGCCAGTCAGGGTAGGGGACCAAACATTCAGTACTTC
CDR3: CASQGRGPNIQYF

D: -
V: TRBV9
size: -
J: TRBJ2-1
DNA: TGTGCCAGCAGCGCCGGGACTGCAGAGCAGTTCTTC
CDR3: CASSAGTAEQFF

D: -
V: TRBV7-9
size: -
J: TRBJ1-4
DNA: TGTGCCAGCAGCTTAAGGTCAGACAATGAAAAACTGTTTTTT
CDR3: CASSLRSDNEKLFF

D: -
V: TRBV4-1
size: -
J: TRBJ1-2
DNA: TGCGCCAGCAGCCAAGTCCCAGGGAGGATTAACTATGGCTACACCTTC
CDR3: CASSQVPGRINYGYTF

D: -
V: TRBV19
size: -
J: TRBJ2-7
DNA: TGTGCCAGTAGTGGGTCGGGATACGAGCAGTACTTC
CDR3: CASSGSGYEQYF

D: TRBD2
V: TRBV7-9
size: -
J: TRBJ2-5
DNA: TGTGCCAGCAGCGCAAATCGGCCAGCGGGAGTCGCAGAGACCCAGTACTTC
CDR3: CASSANRPAGVAETQYF

D: -
V: TRBV29-1
size: -
J: TRBJ1-1
DNA: TGCAGCGTAGGGGTGAACACTGAAGCTTTCTTT
CDR3: CSVGVNTEAFF

D: -
V: TRBV9
size: -
J: TRBJ1-6
DNA: TGTGCCAGCAGCGTAGGCAATTCACCCCTCCACTTT
CDR3: CASSVGNSPLHF

D: -
V: TRBV9
size: -
J: TRBJ1-6
DNA: TGTGCCAGCAGCGTAGGGCCCCCGGGAGATAATTCACCCCTCCACTTT
CDR3: CASSVGPPGDNSPLHF

D: -
V: TRBV7-3
size: -
J: TRBJ1-1
DNA: TGTGCCAGCAGCTTAAATGGCAGGAGTGGCACTGAAGCTTTCTTT
CDR3: CASSLNGRSGTEAFF

D: -
V: TRBV15
size: -
J: TRBJ2-5
DNA: TGTGCCACCAGCAGCGGGGAGACCCAGTACTTC
CDR3: CATSSGETQYF

D: -
V: TRBV5-1
size: -
J: TRBJ2-7
DNA: TGCGCCAGCAGCTTGACCGGGTATGGGTACGAGCAGTACTTC
CDR3: CASSLTGYGYEQYF

D: TRBD2
V: TRBV5-4
size: -
J: TRBJ2-3
DNA: TGTGCCAGCAGCGCGCCTCTAGCGGGGCGTGCAGATACGCAGTATTTT
CDR3: CASSAPLAGRADTQYF

D: -
V: TRBV9
size: -
J: TRBJ1-2
DNA: TGTGCCAGCAGCGTAGTTCCAGGCGACTATGGCTACACCTTC
CDR3: CASSVVPGDYGYTF

D: -
V: TRBV11-2
size: few
J: TRBJ1-2
DNA: TGTGCCAGCAGCTTAAATTCAGGCTATGGCTACACCTTC
CDR3: CASSLNSGYGYTF

D: TRBD1
V: TRBV30
size: few
J: TRBJ1-1
DNA: TGTGCCTGGAGCCGGACAGGGAACACTGAAGCTTTCTTT
CDR3: CAWSRTGNTEAFF

D: TRBD1
V: TRBV28
size: -
J: TRBJ1-6
DNA: TGTGCGAGCGGACAGGGAAATTCACCCCTCCACTTT
CDR3: CASGQGNSPLHF

D: -
V: TRBV7-2
size: -
J: TRBJ1-1
DNA: TGTGCCAGCAGCTCACATGACGTCCTACCTCTTGAAGCTTTCTTT
CDR3: CASSSHDVLPLEAFF